This T cell receptor (beta chain) was recovered during a study of cytomegalovirus exposure and HLA in healthy donors. Study-wide points: Rarity held for most TCR sequences, but there were some public TCRs that occurred in many donors. Most TCR beta V segments were productive about 90% or about 30% of the time in an earlier analysis.

PCR used 60 Vbeta primers and 13 Jbeta primers. TCRdb's table, derived via immunoSEQ multiplex PCR, lists solely in-frame clones and lacks some. The table has over 200,000 clones, roughly 89% seen once. From germline, CDR1 is SNHLY and CDR2 FYNNEI. The trim removed 5 bases at V and 3 bases at J, leaving 7 bases unmatched. CDR3 size: 15 residues. As concerns this clone: Its antigen is unknown.

Input material: PBMCs. The source is a woman under 30 in good health and CMV-seronegative. This chain joins TRBV2 and TRBJ2-7, with 10 bases fitting TRBD1. The DNA of the CDR3 is TGTGCCAGCAGTAAAAGAGGGGACAGGGGCTACGAGCAGTACTTC. It translates to CASSKRGDRGYEQYF.